The clone carrying this T cell receptor beta chain was counted a single time. The antigen is not known. Method: immunoSEQ multiplex PCR; TCRdb's copy keeps in-frame clones and lacks some. This table has 400,000 to 600,000 clones, 90% to 97% appearing once. The sample comes from a study of shared clonotypes between healthy human individuals. Study details: Researchers drew samples from a couple of women and a few men aged 18 to 49. General study points: Rarefaction indicated that sorted-subset sequencing remained incomplete although depth was large.

After removal of 5 bases from V and 1 base from J, the junction contained 11 bases not matched to a gene. The germline CDR1 and CDR2 sequences are LNHDA and SQIVND (reference sequence). The CDR3 length is 17 residues. The sequence derives from a woman aged 30 to 39 in good health. Source material: naive CD4+ T cells sorted from blood. Documented subset: CD45RA+ positively selected. The chain has TRBV19 and TRBJ2-3; 8 bases fit TRBD1. The DNA of the CDR3 is TGTGCCAGTAGTGCCCCAGGACAGGGTCGAGGCACAGATACGCAGTATTTT. Its translation is CASSAPGQGRGTDTQYF.